Listed below are T cell receptor beta chains from one sample, sequenced in a study of cytomegalovirus exposure and HLA in healthy donors. Some clones are missing from TCRdb's copy, which holds only in-frame ones; the method was immunoSEQ multiplex PCR. This table holds under 65,000 clones, approximately 86% found once. The source material was PBMCs. The receptors stem from a woman younger than 30 in good health and CMV-seronegative. CDR3s include the opening cysteine and the closing phenylalanine or tryptophan. The D gene is left open where the match is weak. Expanded clones are given a class, and other clones once, few, many or no size at all.

DNA: TGTGCCAGCAGTTTCACAGGGGGCCACCGCTACGAGCAGTACTTC
CDR3: CASSFTGGHRYEQYF
size: NA
D: TRBD1
V: TRBV28
J: TRBJ2-7

DNA: TGCGCCAGCAGCTTGGTGGGGGGGAGCGTCACCGGGGAGCTGTTTTTT
CDR3: CASSLVGGSVTGELFF
size: NA
D: TRBD2
V: TRBV5-1
J: TRBJ2-2

DNA: TGTGCCAGTAGCAGGACAGTAGGCTACGAGCAGTACTTC
CDR3: CASSRTVGYEQYF
size: NA
D: NA
V: TRBV19
J: TRBJ2-7

DNA: TGTGCCAGCAGTTTAAGGCGGCAGATCTCTGGAAACACCATATATTTT
CDR3: CASSLRRQISGNTIYF
size: few
D: NA
V: TRBV28
J: TRBJ1-3

DNA: TGTGCCATCAGCGGACAGGGGGCACACAATGAGCAGTTCTTC
CDR3: CAISGQGAHNEQFF
size: NA
D: TRBD1
V: TRBV10-3
J: TRBJ2-1

DNA: TGTGCCAGTAGTATCGGGTCTAGCGGGAGAGAGACCCAGTACTTC
CDR3: CASSIGSSGRETQYF
size: NA
D: TRBD2
V: TRBV19
J: TRBJ2-5

DNA: TGTGCCAGCAGTGGTCTAGCGGGAGGCCAAGCGGGCGAGCAGTACTTC
CDR3: CASSGLAGGQAGEQYF
size: NA
D: TRBD2
V: TRBV6-1
J: TRBJ2-7

DNA: TGTGCCAGCAGCCCGGGACACCTGAGGCAGCCCCAGCATTTT
CDR3: CASSPGHLRQPQHF
size: NA
D: NA
V: TRBV9
J: TRBJ1-5

DNA: TGTGCCAGCAGCTCGGGACAGGGGGCCGGTGGCTACACCTTC
CDR3: CASSSGQGAGGYTF
size: NA
D: TRBD1
V: TRBV6-1
J: TRBJ1-2

DNA: TGTGCCTGGAGTGTCGGACAGGGGGCGCATCAGCCCCAGCATTTT
CDR3: CAWSVGQGAHQPQHF
size: NA
D: TRBD1
V: TRBV30
J: TRBJ1-5

DNA: TGCGCCAGCAGCGGGAGATACAATGAGCAGTTCTTC
CDR3: CASSGRYNEQFF
size: few
D: NA
V: TRBV10-1
J: TRBJ2-1

DNA: TGTGCCGTCGGTGGGCGGGCCGGCTATGGCTACACCTTC
CDR3: CAVGGRAGYGYTF
size: NA
D: NA
V: TRBV19
J: TRBJ1-2

DNA: TGCGCCAGCAGCTTGACAGGGGTTGGGGGCAATGAGCAGTTCTTC
CDR3: CASSLTGVGGNEQFF
size: NA
D: TRBD1
V: TRBV5-1
J: TRBJ2-1

DNA: TGTGCCAGCAGTGAGAATAGTGAGGGATCGACTGAAGCTTTCTTT
CDR3: CASSENSEGSTEAFF
size: NA
D: NA
V: TRBV6-1
J: TRBJ1-1

DNA: TGTGCCAGCAGCTCCCTCCGGACTAGCGGGACGGGAGAGACCCAGTACTTC
CDR3: CASSSLRTSGTGETQYF
size: once
D: TRBD2
V: TRBV7-2
J: TRBJ2-5

DNA: TGCGCCAGCAGCTTGGGTTTCGGGGCAGGGGGTAACTATGGCTACACCTTC
CDR3: CASSLGFGAGGNYGYTF
size: once
D: TRBD1
V: TRBV5-1
J: TRBJ1-2

DNA: TGTGCCAGCAGCCAATCACTAGCTAACTCCTACAATGAGCAGTTCTTC
CDR3: CASSQSLANSYNEQFF
size: NA
D: NA
V: TRBV4-2
J: TRBJ2-1

DNA: TGTGCCAGCAGTACTACTAGCGGGAGTATCTACGAGCAGTACTTC
CDR3: CASSTTSGSIYEQYF
size: NA
D: TRBD2
V: TRBV6-1
J: TRBJ2-7

DNA: TGCGCCAGCAGCTTGGGAGCGGAATGGAAATACGAGCAGTACTTC
CDR3: CASSLGAEWKYEQYF
size: once
D: NA
V: TRBV5-1
J: TRBJ2-7

DNA: TGTGCCTGGAGTGTACGTGGGGCCCGGTCGAGGGAGACCCAGTACTTC
CDR3: CAWSVRGARSRETQYF
size: NA
D: NA
V: TRBV30
J: TRBJ2-5

DNA: TGCGCCAGCCGCCAATCGGGCGGGCTCTCCTACAATGAGCAGTTCTTC
CDR3: CASRQSGGLSYNEQFF
size: few
D: NA
V: TRBV4-1
J: TRBJ2-1

DNA: TGTGCCAGCAGTCCGACCCCCGGGGGGCGCGAAGAGCAGTACTTC
CDR3: CASSPTPGGREEQYF
size: NA
D: NA
V: TRBV28
J: TRBJ2-7

DNA: TGTGCCAGTAGTTCCCCAGGGCTAGCGGGAGGGCCTTGGTCTAGCACAGATACGCAGTATTTT
CDR3: CASSSPGLAGGPWSSTDTQYF
size: once
D: TRBD2
V: TRBV19
J: TRBJ2-3

DNA: TGCGCCAGCAGCCAAGTGGGGAGGGCGTACACCGGGGAGCTGTTTTTT
CDR3: CASSQVGRAYTGELFF
size: NA
D: TRBD2
V: TRBV4-1
J: TRBJ2-2

DNA: TGTGCCAGCAGTTTTTCAGTGAACACCGGGGAGCTGTTTTTT
CDR3: CASSFSVNTGELFF
size: few
D: NA
V: TRBV28
J: TRBJ2-2

DNA: TGTGCCAGCAGCTTAGGCGGGCTTCGAGCTGAAGCTTTCTTT
CDR3: CASSLGGLRAEAFF
size: NA
D: NA
V: TRBV7-9
J: TRBJ1-1

DNA: TGTGCCAGCAGACCTCCAACCACAGACAGGGAAAAGCAGTTCTTC
CDR3: CASRPPTTDREKQFF
size: NA
D: TRBD1
V: TRBV25-1
J: TRBJ2-1

DNA: TGTGCCAGCAGTCCCGCCGACAGGGATAATGAAAAACTGTTTTTT
CDR3: CASSPADRDNEKLFF
size: NA
D: TRBD1
V: TRBV28
J: TRBJ1-4

DNA: TGTGCCAGCAGTTTGACAGCCCAGGGCAGTGGGGACACTGAAGCTTTCTTT
CDR3: CASSLTAQGSGDTEAFF
size: NA
D: NA
V: TRBV27
J: TRBJ1-1

DNA: TGTGCCAGCAGCTTAGTATCTTTCGACCCGGGGACCCAGTACTTC
CDR3: CASSLVSFDPGTQYF
size: NA
D: NA
V: TRBV7-2
J: TRBJ2-5

DNA: TGTGCCAGCAGTTTACTAGCAGGGGGACCTCTTCACGAGCAGTACTTC
CDR3: CASSLLAGGPLHEQYF
size: NA
D: TRBD1
V: TRBV27
J: TRBJ2-7

DNA: TGTGCCAGCTCCCCTATGGGGGGTCAGGGAACTGAAGCTTTCTTT
CDR3: CASSPMGGQGTEAFF
size: few
D: NA
V: TRBV18
J: TRBJ1-1

DNA: TGCGCCAGCAGCCTCCTACACGGAGCAGGGGGCGGCACTGAAGCTTTCTTT
CDR3: CASSLLHGAGGGTEAFF
size: NA
D: TRBD1
V: TRBV4-1
J: TRBJ1-1

DNA: TGTGCCAGCAGCTTCCGAACAGGGGGGAGCTCCTACGAGCAGTACTTC
CDR3: CASSFRTGGSSYEQYF
size: NA
D: TRBD1
V: TRBV7-2
J: TRBJ2-7

DNA: TGCGCCAGCAGTGAGTCCGGGAGAGGGGTCACTGAAGCTTTCTTT
CDR3: CASSESGRGVTEAFF
size: NA
D: NA
V: TRBV10-1
J: TRBJ1-1

DNA: TGTGCCAGCAGCCTGACCTCGGGACTAGCGGGCTACGAGCAGTACTTC
CDR3: CASSLTSGLAGYEQYF
size: NA
D: TRBD2
V: TRBV11-2
J: TRBJ2-7

DNA: TGTGCCAGCAGTTACTTAGGGGGCGCGAGGGGCTACACCTTC
CDR3: CASSYLGGARGYTF
size: NA
D: TRBD1
V: TRBV6-6
J: TRBJ1-2

DNA: TGCGCCAGCAGCTTGGCTACGGGGATGGGATATGGCTACACCTTC
CDR3: CASSLATGMGYGYTF
size: NA
D: NA
V: TRBV5-1
J: TRBJ1-2

DNA: TGTGCCAGCAGCGTAGAGACTAACAACAATGAGCAGTTCTTC
CDR3: CASSVETNNNEQFF
size: few
D: NA
V: TRBV9
J: TRBJ2-1

DNA: TGTGCCAGCAGTGGGGGCGGCGGGGAGCTGTTTTTT
CDR3: CASSGGGGELFF
size: NA
D: NA
V: TRBV27
J: TRBJ2-2

DNA: TGTGCCAGCAGTCCTGGGACAGGGGGACCCTACGAGCAGTACTTC
CDR3: CASSPGTGGPYEQYF
size: NA
D: TRBD1
V: TRBV27
J: TRBJ2-7

DNA: TGTGCCAGCAGCTTGGGTCTCGTCGGGGATACGCAGTATTTT
CDR3: CASSLGLVGDTQYF
size: NA
D: NA
V: TRBV7-7
J: TRBJ2-3

DNA: TGTGCCAGCTCACCGGGACAGGGTGAAAAACTGTTTTTT
CDR3: CASSPGQGEKLFF
size: NA
D: TRBD1
V: TRBV18
J: TRBJ1-4

DNA: TGTGCCACCAGCAGAGGGGCCAGCGGGAGGGTCGGGGAGACCCAGTACTTC
CDR3: CATSRGASGRVGETQYF
size: NA
D: TRBD2
V: TRBV15
J: TRBJ2-5

DNA: TGTGCCATCAGTGTTGGAAACTACGGGGAAGCTTTCTTT
CDR3: CAISVGNYGEAFF
size: NA
D: NA
V: TRBV10-3
J: TRBJ1-1

DNA: TGCGCCAGCACCCCGTGGGGGACAGATCCCTACGAGCAGTACTTC
CDR3: CASTPWGTDPYEQYF
size: once
D: TRBD1
V: TRBV5-1
J: TRBJ2-7

DNA: TGTTCCAGCAGCCTTGCGACAGGGCGGAACACTGAAGCTTTCTTT
CDR3: CSSSLATGRNTEAFF
size: NA
D: TRBD1
V: TRBV7-9
J: TRBJ1-1

DNA: TGTGCCAGCAGCGTAGGAGGGGGACCGGAGTTCTTC
CDR3: CASSVGGGPEFF
size: NA
D: NA
V: TRBV9
J: TRBJ2-1

DNA: TGTGCTAGCAGCTTAACGTTTGACTCGTCTGGAAACACCATATATTTT
CDR3: CASSLTFDSSGNTIYF
size: NA
D: NA
V: TRBV7-7
J: TRBJ1-3

DNA: TGTGCCAGCAGTAGGGCAGGGGTTCAGCCCCAGCATTTT
CDR3: CASSRAGVQPQHF
size: NA
D: NA
V: TRBV2
J: TRBJ1-5

DNA: TGCGCCAGCAGTGGTAGTGGGGCTGGGAAATCCAAAAACAGTCAGTACTTC
CDR3: CASSGSGAGKSKNSQYF
size: NA
D: NA
V: TRBV5-1
J: TRBJ2-4

DNA: TGTGCCAGCAGTGTCGACAGCTATGGCTACACCTTC
CDR3: CASSVDSYGYTF
size: few
D: NA
V: TRBV28
J: TRBJ1-2

DNA: TGCGCCAGCAGCCTCATAGCGGTTAGCTCCTACGAGCAGTACTTC
CDR3: CASSLIAVSSYEQYF
size: NA
D: NA
V: TRBV4-1
J: TRBJ2-7

DNA: TGTGCCAGCAGCCGCGACAGTAACACTGAAGCTTTCTTT
CDR3: CASSRDSNTEAFF
size: NA
D: NA
V: TRBV9
J: TRBJ1-1

DNA: TGCGCCAGCAGCTCGGGACATACCGGGGAGCTGTTTTTT
CDR3: CASSSGHTGELFF
size: NA
D: NA
V: TRBV5-1
J: TRBJ2-2